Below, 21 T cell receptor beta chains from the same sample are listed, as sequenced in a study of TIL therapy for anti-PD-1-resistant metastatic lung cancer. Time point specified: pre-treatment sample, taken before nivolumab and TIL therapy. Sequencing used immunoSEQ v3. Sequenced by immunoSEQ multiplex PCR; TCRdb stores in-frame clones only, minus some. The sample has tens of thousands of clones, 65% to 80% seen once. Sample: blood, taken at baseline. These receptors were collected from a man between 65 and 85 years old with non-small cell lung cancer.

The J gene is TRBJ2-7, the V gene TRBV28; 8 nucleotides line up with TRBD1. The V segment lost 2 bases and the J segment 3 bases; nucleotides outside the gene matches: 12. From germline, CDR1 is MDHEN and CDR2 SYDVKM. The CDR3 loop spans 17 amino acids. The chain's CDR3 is CASSLGSGTGVNYEQYF. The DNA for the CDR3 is TGTGCCAGCAGTTTAGGGTCGGGGACAGGCGTAAACTACGAGCAGTACTTC.

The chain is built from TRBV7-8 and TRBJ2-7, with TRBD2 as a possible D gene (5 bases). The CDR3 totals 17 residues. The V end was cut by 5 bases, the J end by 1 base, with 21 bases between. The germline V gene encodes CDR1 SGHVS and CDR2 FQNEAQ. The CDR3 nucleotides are TGTGCCAGCAGCACCGTACCTCGAGACTACAAATCCTACGAGCAGTACTTC. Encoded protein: CASSTVPRDYKSYEQYF. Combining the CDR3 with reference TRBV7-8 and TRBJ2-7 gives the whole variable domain GAGVSQSPRYKVAKRGQDVALRCDPISGHVSLFWYQQALGQGPEFLTYFQNEAQLDKSGLPSDRFFAERPEGSVSTLKIQRTQQEDSAVYLCASSTVPRDYKSYEQYFGPGTRLTVT.

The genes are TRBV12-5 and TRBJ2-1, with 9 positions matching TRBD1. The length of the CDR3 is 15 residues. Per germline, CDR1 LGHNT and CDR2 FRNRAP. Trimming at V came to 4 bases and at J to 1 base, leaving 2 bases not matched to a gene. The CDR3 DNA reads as TGTGCTAGTGGTTCGGGACAGGGTTCCTACAATGAGCAGTTCTTC. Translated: CASGSGQGSYNEQFF.

The CDR3 sequence is CATSRDRSYEQYF. The CDR3 region has the DNA TGTGCCACCAGCAGAGACCGGTCCTACGAGCAGTACTTC. The chain is built from TRBV15 and TRBJ2-7; D is unclear. V was shortened by 0 bases and J by 1 base, with 4 bases between the two germline ends. This CDR3 spans 13 amino acids. Germline CDR1 LNHNV, CDR2 YYDKDF (reference sequence).

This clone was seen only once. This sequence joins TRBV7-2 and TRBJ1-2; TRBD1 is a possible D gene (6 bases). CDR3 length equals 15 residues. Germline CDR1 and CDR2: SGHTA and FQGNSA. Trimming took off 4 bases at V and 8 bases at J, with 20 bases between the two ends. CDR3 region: CASSSELGDIGGYTF. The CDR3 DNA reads TGTGCCAGCAGCTCGGAGCTTGGGGACATAGGCGGCTACACCTTC.

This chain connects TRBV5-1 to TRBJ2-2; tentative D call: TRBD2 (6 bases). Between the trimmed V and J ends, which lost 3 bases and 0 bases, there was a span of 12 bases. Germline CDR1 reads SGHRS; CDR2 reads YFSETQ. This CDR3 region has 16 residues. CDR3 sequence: CASSSGTVSNTGELFF. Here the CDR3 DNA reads TGCGCCAGCAGCTCCGGGACTGTTTCGAACACCGGGGAGCTGTTTTTT.

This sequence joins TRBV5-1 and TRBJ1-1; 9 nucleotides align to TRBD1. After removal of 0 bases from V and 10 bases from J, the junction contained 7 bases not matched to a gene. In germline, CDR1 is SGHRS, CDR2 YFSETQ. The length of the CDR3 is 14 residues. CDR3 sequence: CASSLDLTGGRAFF. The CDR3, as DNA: TGCGCCAGCAGCTTGGACCTGACAGGGGGGAGAGCTTTCTTT.

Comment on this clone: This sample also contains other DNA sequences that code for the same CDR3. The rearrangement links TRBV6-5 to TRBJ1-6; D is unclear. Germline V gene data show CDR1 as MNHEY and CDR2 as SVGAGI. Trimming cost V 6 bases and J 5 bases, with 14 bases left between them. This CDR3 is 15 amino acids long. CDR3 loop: CASRAVGRDNSPLHF. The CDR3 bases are TGTGCCAGCAGGGCAGTTGGGAGGGATAATTCACCCCTCCACTTT.

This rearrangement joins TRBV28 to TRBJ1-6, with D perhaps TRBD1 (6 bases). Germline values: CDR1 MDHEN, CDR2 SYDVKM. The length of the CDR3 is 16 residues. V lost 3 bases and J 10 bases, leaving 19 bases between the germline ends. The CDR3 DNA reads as TGTGCCAGCAGTTTCGGGACACGGGCCGGAGGCTCACCCCTCCACTTT. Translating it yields CASSFGTRAGGSPLHF.

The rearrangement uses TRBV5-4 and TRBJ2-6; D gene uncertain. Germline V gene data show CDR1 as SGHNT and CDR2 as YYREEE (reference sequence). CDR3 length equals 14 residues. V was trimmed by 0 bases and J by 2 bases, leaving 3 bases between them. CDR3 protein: CASSLGAGANVLTF. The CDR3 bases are TGTGCCAGCAGCTTGGGGGCTGGGGCCAACGTCCTGACTTTC. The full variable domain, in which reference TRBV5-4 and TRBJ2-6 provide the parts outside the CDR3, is ETGVTQSPTHLIKTRGQQVTLRCSSQSGHNTVSWYQQALGQGPQFIFQYYREEENGRGNFPPRFSGLQFPNYSSELNVNALELDDSALYLCASSLGAGANVLTFGAGSRLTVL.

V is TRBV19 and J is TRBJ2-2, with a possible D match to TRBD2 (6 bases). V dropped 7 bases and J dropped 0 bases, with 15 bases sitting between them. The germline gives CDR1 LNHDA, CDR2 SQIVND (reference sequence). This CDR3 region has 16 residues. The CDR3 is CASIWDGGANTGELFF. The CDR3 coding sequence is TGTGCCAGTATATGGGACGGCGGGGCGAACACCGGGGAGCTGTTTTTT. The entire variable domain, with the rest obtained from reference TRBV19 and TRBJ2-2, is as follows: DGGITQSPKYLFRKEGQNVTLSCEQNLNHDAMYWYRQDPGQGLRLIYYSQIVNDFQKGDIAEGYSVSREKKESFPLTVTSAQKNPTAFYLCASIWDGGANTGELFFGEGSRLTVL.

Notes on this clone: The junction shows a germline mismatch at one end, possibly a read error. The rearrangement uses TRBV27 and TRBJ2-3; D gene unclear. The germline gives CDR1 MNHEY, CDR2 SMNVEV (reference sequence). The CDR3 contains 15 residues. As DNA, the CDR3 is TGTGCCAGCAGTTTATCAGAGCGAGCCACAAATACGCAGTATTTT. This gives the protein CASSLSERATNTQYF.

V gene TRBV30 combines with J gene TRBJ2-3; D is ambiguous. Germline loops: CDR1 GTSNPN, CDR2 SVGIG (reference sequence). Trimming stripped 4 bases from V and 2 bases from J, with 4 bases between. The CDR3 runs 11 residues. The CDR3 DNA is TGTGCCTGGACCCACACAGATACGCAGTATTTT. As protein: CAWTHTDTQYF. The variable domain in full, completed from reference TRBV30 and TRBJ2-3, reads SQTIHQWPATLVQPVGSPLSLECTVEGTSNPNLYWYRQAAGRGLQLLFYSVGIGQISSEVPQNLSASRPQDRQFILSSKKLLLSDSGFYLCAWTHTDTQYFGPGTRLTVL.

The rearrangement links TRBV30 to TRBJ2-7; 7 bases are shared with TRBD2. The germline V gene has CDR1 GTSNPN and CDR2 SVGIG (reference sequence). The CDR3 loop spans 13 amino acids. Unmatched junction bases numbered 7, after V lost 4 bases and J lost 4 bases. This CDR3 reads CAWTAGVLYEQYF. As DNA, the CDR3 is TGTGCCTGGACCGCGGGAGTTCTTTACGAGCAGTACTTC.

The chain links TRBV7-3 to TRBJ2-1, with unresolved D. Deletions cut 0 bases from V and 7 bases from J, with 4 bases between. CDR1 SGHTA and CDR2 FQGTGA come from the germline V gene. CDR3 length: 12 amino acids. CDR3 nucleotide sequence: TGTGCCAGCAGCTTAACAGGTAATGAGCAGTTCTTC. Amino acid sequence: CASSLTGNEQFF.

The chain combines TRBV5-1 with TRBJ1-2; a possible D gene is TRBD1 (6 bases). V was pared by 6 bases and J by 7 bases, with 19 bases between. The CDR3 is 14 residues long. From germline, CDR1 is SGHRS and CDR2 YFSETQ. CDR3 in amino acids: CASIPAGGAGGYTF. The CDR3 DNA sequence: TGCGCCAGCATCCCTGCGGGGGGGGCAGGTGGCTACACCTTC. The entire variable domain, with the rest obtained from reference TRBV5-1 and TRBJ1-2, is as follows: KAGVTQTPRYLIKTRGQQVTLSCSPISGHRSVSWYQQTPGQGLQFLFEYFSETQRNKGNFPGRFSGRQFSNSRSEMNVSTLELGDSALYLCASIPAGGAGGYTFGSGTRLTVV.

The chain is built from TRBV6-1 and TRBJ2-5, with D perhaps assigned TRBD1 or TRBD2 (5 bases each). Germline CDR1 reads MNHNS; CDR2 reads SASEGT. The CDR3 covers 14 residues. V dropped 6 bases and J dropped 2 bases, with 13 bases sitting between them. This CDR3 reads CASRKGTQQETQYF. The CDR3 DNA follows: TGTGCCAGCAGAAAGGGGACGCAACAAGAGACCCAGTACTTC.

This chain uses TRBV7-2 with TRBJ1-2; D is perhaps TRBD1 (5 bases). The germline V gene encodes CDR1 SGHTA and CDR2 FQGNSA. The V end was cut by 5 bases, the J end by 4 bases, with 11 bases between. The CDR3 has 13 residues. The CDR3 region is CASSPDSTYGYTF. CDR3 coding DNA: TGTGCCAGCAGCCCAGACAGTACCTATGGCTACACCTTC.

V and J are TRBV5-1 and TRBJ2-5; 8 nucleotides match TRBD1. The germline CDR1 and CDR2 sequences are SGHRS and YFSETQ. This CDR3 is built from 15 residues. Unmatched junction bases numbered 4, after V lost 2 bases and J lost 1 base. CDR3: CASSFGTGLQETQYF. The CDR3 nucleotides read TGCGCCAGCAGCTTCGGGACAGGACTCCAAGAGACCCAGTACTTC.

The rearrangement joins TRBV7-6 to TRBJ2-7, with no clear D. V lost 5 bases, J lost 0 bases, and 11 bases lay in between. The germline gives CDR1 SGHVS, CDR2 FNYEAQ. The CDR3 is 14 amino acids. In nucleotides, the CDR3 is TGTGCCAGCAGCAAAACCGGGCTCTCCTACGAGCAGTACTTC. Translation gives CASSKTGLSYEQYF.

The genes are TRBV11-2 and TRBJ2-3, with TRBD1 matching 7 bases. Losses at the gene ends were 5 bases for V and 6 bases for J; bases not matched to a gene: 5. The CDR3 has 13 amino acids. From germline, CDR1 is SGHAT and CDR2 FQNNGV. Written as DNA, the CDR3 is TGTGCCAGCAGCCGAACAGGGGCGGATACGCAGTATTTT. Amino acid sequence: CASSRTGADTQYF.